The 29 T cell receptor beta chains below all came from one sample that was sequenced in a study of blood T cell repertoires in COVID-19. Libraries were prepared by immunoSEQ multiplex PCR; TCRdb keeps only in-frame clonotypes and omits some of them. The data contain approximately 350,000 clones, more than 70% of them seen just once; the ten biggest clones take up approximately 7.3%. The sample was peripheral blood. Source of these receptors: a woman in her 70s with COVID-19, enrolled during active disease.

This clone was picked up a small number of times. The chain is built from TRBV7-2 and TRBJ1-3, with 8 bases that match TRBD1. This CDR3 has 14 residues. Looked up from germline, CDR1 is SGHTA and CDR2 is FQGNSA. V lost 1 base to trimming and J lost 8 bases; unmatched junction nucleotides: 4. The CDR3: CASSLDRGVDTIYF. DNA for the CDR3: TGTGCCAGCAGCTTAGACAGGGGGGTGGACACCATATATTTT.

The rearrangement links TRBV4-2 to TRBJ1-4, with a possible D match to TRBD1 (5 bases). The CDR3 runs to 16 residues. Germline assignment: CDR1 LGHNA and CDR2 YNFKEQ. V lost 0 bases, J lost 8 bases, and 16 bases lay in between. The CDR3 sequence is CASSQERGREYEKLFF. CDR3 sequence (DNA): TGTGCCAGCAGCCAAGAGCGGGGGAGGGAGTACGAAAAACTGTTTTTT.

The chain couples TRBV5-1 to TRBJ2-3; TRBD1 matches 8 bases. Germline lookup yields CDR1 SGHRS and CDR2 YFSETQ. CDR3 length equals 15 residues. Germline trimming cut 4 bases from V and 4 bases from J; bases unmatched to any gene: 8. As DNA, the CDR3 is TGCGCCAGCAGCGGTGGACAGGGAAACTCAGATACGCAGTATTTT. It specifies CASSGGQGNSDTQYF.

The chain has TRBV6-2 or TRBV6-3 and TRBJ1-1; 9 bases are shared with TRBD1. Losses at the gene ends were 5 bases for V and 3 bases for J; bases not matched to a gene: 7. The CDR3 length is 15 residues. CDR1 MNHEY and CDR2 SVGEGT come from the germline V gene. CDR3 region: CASSPLQGADTEAFF. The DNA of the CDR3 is TGTGCCAGCAGTCCCCTACAGGGGGCAGACACTGAAGCTTTCTTT.

This CDR3 reads CASSLDARVGGYTF. The CDR3 nucleotides read TGTGCCAGCAGCTTAGACGCCAGGGTGGGTGGCTACACCTTC. This sequence joins TRBV7-8 and TRBJ1-2; TRBD1 might be the D (5 bases). Germline loops: CDR1 SGHVS, CDR2 FQNEAQ. The ends were cut back, 1 base at V and 7 bases at J, with 13 bases in the middle. This CDR3 contains 14 residues.

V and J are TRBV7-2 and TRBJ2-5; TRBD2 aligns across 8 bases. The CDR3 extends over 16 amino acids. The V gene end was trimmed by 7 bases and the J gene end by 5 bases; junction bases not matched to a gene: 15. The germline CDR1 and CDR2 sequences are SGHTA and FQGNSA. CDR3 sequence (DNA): TGTGCCAGCATGCGGCGGGGGGCACACCAAGGGGAGACCCAGTACTTC. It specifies CASMRRGAHQGETQYF.

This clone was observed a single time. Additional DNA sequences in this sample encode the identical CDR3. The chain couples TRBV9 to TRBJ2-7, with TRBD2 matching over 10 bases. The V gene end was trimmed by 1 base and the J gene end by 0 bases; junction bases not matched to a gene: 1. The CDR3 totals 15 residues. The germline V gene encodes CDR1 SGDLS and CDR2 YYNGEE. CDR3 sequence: CASSVSGGASYEQYF. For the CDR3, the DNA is TGTGCCAGCAGCGTAAGCGGGGGGGCCTCCTACGAGCAGTACTTC.

The CDR3 region has the DNA TGTGCCACCAGTCCTAGCACAGATACGCAGTATTTT. This gives the protein CATSPSTDTQYF. The chain is built from TRBV24-1 and TRBJ2-3, with unresolved D. Trimming stripped 6 bases from V and 0 bases from J, with 3 bases between. This CDR3 has 12 residues. Germline V gene sequence: CDR1 KGHDR, CDR2 SFDVKD.

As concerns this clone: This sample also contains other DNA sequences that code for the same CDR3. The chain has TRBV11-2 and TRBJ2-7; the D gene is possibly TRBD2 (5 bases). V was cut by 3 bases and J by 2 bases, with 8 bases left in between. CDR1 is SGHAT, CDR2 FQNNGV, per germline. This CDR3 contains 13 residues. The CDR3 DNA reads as TGTGCCAGCAGCTTTCCGGGGACCTACGAGCAGTACTTC. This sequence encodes CASSFPGTYEQYF.

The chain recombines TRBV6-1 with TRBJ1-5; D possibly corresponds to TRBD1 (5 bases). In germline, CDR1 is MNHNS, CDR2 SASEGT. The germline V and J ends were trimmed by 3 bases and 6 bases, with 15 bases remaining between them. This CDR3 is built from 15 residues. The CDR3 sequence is CASSEIGAARQPQHF. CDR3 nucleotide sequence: TGTGCCAGCAGTGAGATAGGGGCTGCGCGTCAGCCCCAGCATTTT.

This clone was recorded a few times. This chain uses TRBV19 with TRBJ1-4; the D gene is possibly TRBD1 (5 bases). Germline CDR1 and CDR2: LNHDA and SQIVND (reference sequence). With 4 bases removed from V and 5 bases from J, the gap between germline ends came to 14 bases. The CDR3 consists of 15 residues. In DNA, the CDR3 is TGTGCCAGTAGTACTAGACAGCGTCAGAATGAAAAACTGTTTTTT. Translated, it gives CASSTRQRQNEKLFF.

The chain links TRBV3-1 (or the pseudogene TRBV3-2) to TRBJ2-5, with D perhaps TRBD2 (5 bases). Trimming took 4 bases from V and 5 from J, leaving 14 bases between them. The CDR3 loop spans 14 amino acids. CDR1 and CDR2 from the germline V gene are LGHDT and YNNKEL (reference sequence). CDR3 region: CASSPLGDWETQYF. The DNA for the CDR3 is TGTGCCAGCAGCCCCCTCGGGGATTGGGAGACCCAGTACTTC.

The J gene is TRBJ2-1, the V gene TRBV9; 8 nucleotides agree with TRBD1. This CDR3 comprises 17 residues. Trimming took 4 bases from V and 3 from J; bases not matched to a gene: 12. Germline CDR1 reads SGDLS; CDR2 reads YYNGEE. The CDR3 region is CASSPPPGRGHYNEQFF. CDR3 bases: TGTGCCAGCAGCCCACCCCCGGGCAGGGGGCACTACAATGAGCAGTTCTTC.

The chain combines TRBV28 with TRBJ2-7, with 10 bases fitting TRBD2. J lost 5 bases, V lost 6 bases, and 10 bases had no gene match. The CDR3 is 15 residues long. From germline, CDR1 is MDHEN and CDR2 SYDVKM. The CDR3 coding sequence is TGTGCCAGCAGCGTTCCCGGGACTAGCGTGCACGAGCAGTACTTC. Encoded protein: CASSVPGTSVHEQYF.

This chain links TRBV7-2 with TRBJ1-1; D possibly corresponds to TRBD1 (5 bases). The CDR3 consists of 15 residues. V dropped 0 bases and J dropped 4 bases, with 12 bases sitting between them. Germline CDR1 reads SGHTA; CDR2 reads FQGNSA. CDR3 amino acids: CASSLATQGATEAFF. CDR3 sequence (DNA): TGTGCCAGCAGCTTAGCGACCCAGGGTGCCACTGAAGCTTTCTTT.

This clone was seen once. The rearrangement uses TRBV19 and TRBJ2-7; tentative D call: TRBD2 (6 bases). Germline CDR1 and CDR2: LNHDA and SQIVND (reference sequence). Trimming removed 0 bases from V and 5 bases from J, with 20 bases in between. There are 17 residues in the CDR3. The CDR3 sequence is CASSIEIEGRRGDEQYF. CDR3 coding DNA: TGTGCCAGTAGTATAGAGATAGAAGGACGGAGGGGTGACGAGCAGTACTTC. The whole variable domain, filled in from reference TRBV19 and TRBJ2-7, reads DGGITQSPKYLFRKEGQNVTLSCEQNLNHDAMYWYRQDPGQGLRLIYYSQIVNDFQKGDIAEGYSVSREKKESFPLTVTSAQKNPTAFYLCASSIEIEGRRGDEQYFGPGTRLTVT.

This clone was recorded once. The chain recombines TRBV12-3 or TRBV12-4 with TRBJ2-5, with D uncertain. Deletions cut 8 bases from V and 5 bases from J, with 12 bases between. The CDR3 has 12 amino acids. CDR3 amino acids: CASRSIRETQYF. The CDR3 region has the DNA TGTGCCAGCCGTTCCATCAGGGAGACCCAGTACTTC.

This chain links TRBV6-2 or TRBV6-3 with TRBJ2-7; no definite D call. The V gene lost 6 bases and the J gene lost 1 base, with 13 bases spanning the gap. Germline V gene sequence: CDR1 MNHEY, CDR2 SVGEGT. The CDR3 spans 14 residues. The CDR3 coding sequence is TGTGCCAGCAGCACCAGATCCTTATCCTACGAGCAGTACTTC. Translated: CASSTRSLSYEQYF.

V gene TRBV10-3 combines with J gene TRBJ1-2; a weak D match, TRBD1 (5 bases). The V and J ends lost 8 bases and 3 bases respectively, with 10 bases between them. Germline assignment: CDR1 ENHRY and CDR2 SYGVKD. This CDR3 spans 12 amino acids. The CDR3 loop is CAISDSYYGYTF. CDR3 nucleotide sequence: TGTGCCATCTCAGACAGCTACTATGGCTACACCTTC.

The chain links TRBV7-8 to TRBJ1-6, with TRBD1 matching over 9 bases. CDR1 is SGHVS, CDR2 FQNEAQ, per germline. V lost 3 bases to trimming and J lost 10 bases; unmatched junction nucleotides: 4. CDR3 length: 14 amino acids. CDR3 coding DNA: TGTGCCAGCAGCTTGAGACAGGGGGGGTCACCCCTCCACTTT. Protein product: CASSLRQGGSPLHF.

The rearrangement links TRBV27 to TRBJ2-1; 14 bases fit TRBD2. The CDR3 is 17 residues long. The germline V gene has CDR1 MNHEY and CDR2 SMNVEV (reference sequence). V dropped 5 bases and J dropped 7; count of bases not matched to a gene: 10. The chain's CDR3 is CASSPRLAGGVRNEQFF. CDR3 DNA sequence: TGTGCCAGCAGTCCGCGACTAGCGGGGGGGGTGAGGAATGAGCAGTTCTTC.

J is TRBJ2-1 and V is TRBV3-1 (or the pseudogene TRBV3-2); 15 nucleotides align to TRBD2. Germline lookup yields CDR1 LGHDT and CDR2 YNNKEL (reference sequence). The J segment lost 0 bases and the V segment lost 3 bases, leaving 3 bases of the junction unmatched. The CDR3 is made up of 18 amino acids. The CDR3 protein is CASSQRTSGGDSYNEQFF. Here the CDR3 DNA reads TGTGCCAGCAGCCAGAGGACTAGCGGGGGGGACTCCTACAATGAGCAGTTCTTC.

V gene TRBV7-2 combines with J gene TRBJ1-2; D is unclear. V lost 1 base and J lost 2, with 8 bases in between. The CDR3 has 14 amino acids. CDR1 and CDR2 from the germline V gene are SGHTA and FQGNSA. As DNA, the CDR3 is TGTGCCAGCAGCTTAGTTCCGGGGAACTATGGCTACACCTTC. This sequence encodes CASSLVPGNYGYTF.

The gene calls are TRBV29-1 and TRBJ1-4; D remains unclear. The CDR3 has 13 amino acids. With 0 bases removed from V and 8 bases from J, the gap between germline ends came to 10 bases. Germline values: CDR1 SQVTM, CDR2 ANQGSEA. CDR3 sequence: CSVEDTENEKLFF. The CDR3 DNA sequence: TGCAGCGTTGAAGACACAGAGAACGAAAAACTGTTTTTT.

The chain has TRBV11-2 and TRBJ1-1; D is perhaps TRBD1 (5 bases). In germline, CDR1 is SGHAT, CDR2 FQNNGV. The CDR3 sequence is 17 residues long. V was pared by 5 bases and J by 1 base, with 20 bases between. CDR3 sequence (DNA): TGTGCCAGCAGCCACCTTGTGGGGGAGGAGGGGAACACTGAAGCTTTCTTT. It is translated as CASSHLVGEEGNTEAFF.

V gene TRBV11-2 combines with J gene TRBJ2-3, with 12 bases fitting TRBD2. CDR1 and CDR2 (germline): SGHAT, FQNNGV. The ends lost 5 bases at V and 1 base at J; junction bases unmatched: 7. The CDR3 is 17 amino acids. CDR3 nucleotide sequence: TGTGCCAGCAGCCAGACTAGCGGGGGTTTTCGCACAGATACGCAGTATTTT. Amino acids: CASSQTSGGFRTDTQYF.

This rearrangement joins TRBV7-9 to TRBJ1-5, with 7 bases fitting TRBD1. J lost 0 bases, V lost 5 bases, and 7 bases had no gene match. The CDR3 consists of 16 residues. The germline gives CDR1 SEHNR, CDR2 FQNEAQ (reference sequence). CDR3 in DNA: TGTGCCAGCAGCCAAGGGACAGTACTTAGCAATCAGCCCCAGCATTTT. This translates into CASSQGTVLSNQPQHF.

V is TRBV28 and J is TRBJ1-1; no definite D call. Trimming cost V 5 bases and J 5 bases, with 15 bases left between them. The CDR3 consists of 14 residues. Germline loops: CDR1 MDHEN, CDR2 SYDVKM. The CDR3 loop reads CASSETPGLTEAFF. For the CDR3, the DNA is TGTGCCAGCAGTGAGACGCCGGGTCTGACTGAAGCTTTCTTT.

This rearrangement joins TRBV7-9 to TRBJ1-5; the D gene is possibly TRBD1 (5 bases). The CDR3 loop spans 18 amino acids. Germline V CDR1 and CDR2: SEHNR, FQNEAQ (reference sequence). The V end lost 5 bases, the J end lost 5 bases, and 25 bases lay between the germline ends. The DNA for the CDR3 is TGTGCCAGCAGCCCAGTGGGGGGGACGTCCGATGTAGATCAGCCCCAGCATTTT. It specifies CASSPVGGTSDVDQPQHF. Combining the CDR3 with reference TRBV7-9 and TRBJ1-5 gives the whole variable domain DTGVSQNPRHKITKRGQNVTFRCDPISEHNRLYWYRQTLGQGPEFLTYFQNEAQLEKSRLLSDRFSAERPKGSFSTLEIQRTEQGDSAMYLCASSPVGGTSDVDQPQHFGDGTRLSIL.